This T cell receptor (beta chain) was captured by sequencing in a study of response to subunit inactivated influenza vaccine. About this clonotype itself: The target antigen is unknown.

The CDR3 length is 15 residues. Germline CDR1 is SGHRS and CDR2 is YFSETQ. Trimming shortened V by 1 base and J by 0 bases, and 7 bases separated the two germline ends. Study-wide points: The authors offered the suggestion that each seasonal influenza vaccination recruits few new T cells.

TCRdb passed the RT-PCR reads through MiXCR, listing each CDR3 protein once. The table has fewer than 600,000 distinct CDR3 sequences, 6% to 9% seen once; the top ten hold about an eighth. The specimen was PBMCs from blood, collected around 25 months after vaccination. The chain employs TRBV5-1 and TRBJ2-2, with unresolved D. This receptor was obtained from a man aged 50-75 years who received an inactivated influenza vaccine. The CDR3 here is CASSLSAANTGELFF. The CDR3 region has the DNA TGCGCCAGCAGCTTGAGCGCAGCGAACACCGGGGAGCTGTTTTTT.